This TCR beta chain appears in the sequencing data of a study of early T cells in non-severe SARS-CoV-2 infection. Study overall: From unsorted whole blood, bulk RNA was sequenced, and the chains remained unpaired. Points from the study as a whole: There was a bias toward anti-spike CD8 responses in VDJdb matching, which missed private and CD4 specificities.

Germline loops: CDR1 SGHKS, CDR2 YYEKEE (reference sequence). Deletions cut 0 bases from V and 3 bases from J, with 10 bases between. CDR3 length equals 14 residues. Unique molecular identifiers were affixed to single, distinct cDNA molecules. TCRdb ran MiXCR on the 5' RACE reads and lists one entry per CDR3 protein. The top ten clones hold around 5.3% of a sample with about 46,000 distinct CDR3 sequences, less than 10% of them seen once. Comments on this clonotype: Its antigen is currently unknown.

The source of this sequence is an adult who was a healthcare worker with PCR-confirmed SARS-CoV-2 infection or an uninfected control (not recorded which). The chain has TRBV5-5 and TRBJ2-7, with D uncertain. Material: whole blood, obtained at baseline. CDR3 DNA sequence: TGTGCCAGCAGCTTGGCCCCCAGGAACTACGAGCAGTACTTC. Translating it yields CASSLAPRNYEQYF.